Shown below are 16 T cell receptor beta chains from a single sample sequenced in a study of CD8+CD57+ T cells in acquired aplastic anemia. The study profiled TCR beta VDJ and CDR3 using genomic DNA as template. One entry per CDR3 protein, called by TCRdb with MiXCR from the reads. The repertoire consists of roughly 58,000 distinct CDR3 sequences, with around 55% occurring once and the leading ten covering about 2.5%. The sample taken for sequencing was sorted CD4+, CD8+, or CD8+CD57+ T cells (not recorded which) from PBMCs. The receptors here all came from a human donor in good health, serving as a control.

This clonotype counts as medium-sized. The chain is built from TRBV2 and TRBJ1-4; maybe TRBD1 (5 bases). V lost 2 bases and J 4 bases, leaving 11 bases between the germline ends. The CDR3 totals 15 residues. The germline gives CDR1 SNHLY, CDR2 FYNNEI. The CDR3 protein is CASSERQGSNEKLFF. In nucleotides, the CDR3 is TGTGCCAGCAGTGAACGGCAGGGTAGTAATGAAAAACTGTTTTTT. Using reference TRBV2 and TRBJ1-4 for the parts outside the CDR3, the full variable domain is EPEVTQTPSHQVTQMGQEVILRCVPISNHLYFYWYRQILGQKVEFLVSFYNNEISEKSEIFDDQFSVERPDGSNFTLKIRSTKLEDSAMYFCASSERQGSNEKLFFGSGTQLSVL.

The rearrangement uses TRBV9 and TRBJ2-6, with D tentatively TRBD1 or TRBD2 (5 bases each). Germline-derived CDR1 and CDR2 are SGDLS and YYNGEE. This CDR3 region has 16 residues. The V and J ends lost 4 bases and 0 bases respectively, with 11 bases between them. CDR3 DNA sequence: TGTGCCAGCAGCTTATCGGGGACCTCTGGGGCCAACGTCCTGACTTTC. This sequence encodes CASSLSGTSGANVLTF.

V and J are TRBV25-1 and TRBJ1-2, with a weak D call TRBD1 (6 bases). The CDR3 covers 16 residues. V lost 0 bases and J 3 bases, leaving 14 bases between the germline ends. Germline V CDR1 and CDR2: MGHDK, SYGVNS. CDR3 sequence (DNA): TGTGCCAGCAGTGAATATTCGGGGAGACAGGACTATGGCTACACCTTC. Encoded protein: CASSEYSGRQDYGYTF.

This clonotype has more than one count but fewer than ten. The DNA of the CDR3 is TGTGCCACCAGTGATTTCTTGACAGGACGGAGCGGAAACACCATATATTTT. Translating gives CATSDFLTGRSGNTIYF. The chain links TRBV24-1 to TRBJ1-3; maybe TRBD1 (6 bases). This CDR3 comprises 17 residues. V lost 1 base, J lost 4 bases, and 16 bases lay in between. In germline, CDR1 is KGHDR, CDR2 SFDVKD.

By proportion, this clonotype is medium-sized. The chain joins TRBV19 to TRBJ1-2, with 9 bases identical to TRBD1. The junction had 8 bases not matched to a gene; V was cut back by 4 bases and J by 8 bases. Per germline, CDR1 LNHDA and CDR2 SQIVND (reference sequence). This CDR3 has 14 residues. Here the CDR3 DNA reads TGTGCCAGTAGTACAACGGGACAGGGAAACGGCTACACCTTC. Translating it yields CASSTTGQGNGYTF.

Only one count was recorded for this clonotype. This chain uses TRBV19 with TRBJ1-6; 7 nucleotides align to TRBD1. V was pared by 9 bases and J by 9 bases, with 11 bases of the junction left unmatched. The CDR3 length is 14 residues. CDR1 is LNHDA and CDR2 is SQIVND in the germline V gene (reference sequence). For the CDR3, the DNA is TGTGCCAGCAGCGCAGGGACAGATTTTTCACCCCTCCACTTT. Protein sequence: CASSAGTDFSPLHF.

This clonotype showed up just a few times. This sequence joins TRBV10-3 and TRBJ2-7; D is unclear. With 2 bases removed from V and 3 bases from J, the gap between germline ends came to 5 bases. Germline loops: CDR1 ENHRY, CDR2 SYGVKD. The CDR3 extends over 12 amino acids. CDR3: CAISEPFYEQYF. CDR3 nucleotides: TGTGCCATCAGTGAGCCCTTCTACGAGCAGTACTTC.

The V call is TRBV7-3, the J call TRBJ1-1, with D tentatively TRBD1 (5 bases). Germline values: CDR1 SGHTA, CDR2 FQGTGA. This CDR3 spans 14 amino acids. The V gene lost 3 bases and the J gene lost 3 bases, with 11 bases spanning the gap. Written as DNA, the CDR3 is TGTGCCAGCAGCTTCGGGGGGGAGGACACTGAAGCTTTCTTT. Translating gives CASSFGGEDTEAFF.

The chain links TRBV19 to TRBJ2-3; the D is unclear. CDR1 is LNHDA and CDR2 is SQIVND in the germline V gene (reference sequence). The CDR3 consists of 16 residues. Trimming pared 3 bases from V and 0 bases from J, leaving 13 bases between. The CDR3 DNA reads as TGTGCCAGTAGTATGTCCGGAACCACTAGCACAGATACGCAGTATTTT. Its translation is CASSMSGTTSTDTQYF.

This clonotype was seen more than once but under ten times. The chain carries TRBV2 and TRBJ1-1; weak D call: TRBD1 (6 bases). This CDR3 has 13 amino acids. The germline gives CDR1 SNHLY, CDR2 FYNNEI. V gave up 4 bases and J gave up 4 bases, with 10 bases separating them. The CDR3 loop is CASSAVGGTEAFF. The CDR3 DNA follows: TGTGCCAGCAGTGCCGTAGGGGGCACTGAAGCTTTCTTT.

This clonotype was found many times. The CDR3 spells CASSETASSYNEQFF. The CDR3 nucleotides read TGTGCCAGCAGCGAGACAGCCAGCTCCTACAATGAGCAGTTCTTC. The chain combines TRBV7-3 with TRBJ2-1; weak D call: TRBD1 (5 bases). With 5 bases removed from V and 0 bases from J, the gap between germline ends came to 11 bases. The CDR3 runs to 15 residues. In germline, CDR1 is SGHTA, CDR2 FQGTGA.

In the case of this clonotype: The CDR3 does not close with the conserved phenylalanine or tryptophan, likely indicating a read error. The limits of the CDR3 on the DNA are not certain, so only TCRdb's listed CDR3 is given. This CDR3 reads CATSGAFNY. The chain joins TRBV24-1 to TRBJ1-6. The germline V gene encodes CDR1 KGHDR and CDR2 SFDVKD. The CDR3 spans 9 amino acids, including both terminal residues.

V gene TRBV19 combines with J gene TRBJ1-6; 8 nucleotides align to TRBD1. This CDR3 has 15 amino acids. The ends lost 4 bases at V and 8 bases at J; junction bases unmatched: 7. From germline, CDR1 is LNHDA and CDR2 SQIVND (reference sequence). The DNA for the CDR3 is TGTGCCAGTAGTACTCGACAGGGGCTAGATTCACCCCTCCACTTT. It specifies CASSTRQGLDSPLHF.

This rearrangement joins TRBV28 to TRBJ1-1; possibly TRBD1 for D (6 bases). The length of the CDR3 is 15 residues. CDR1 MDHEN and CDR2 SYDVKM come from the germline V gene. The germline V and J ends were trimmed by 6 bases and 2 bases, with 16 bases remaining between them. The CDR3 here is CASRPGGTPNTEAFF. The CDR3 nucleotides are TGTGCCAGCAGGCCCGGCGGGACACCTAACACTGAAGCTTTCTTT.

This clonotype was detected ten times or more. The chain joins TRBV20-1 to TRBJ1-2, with D unresolved. Trimming removed 3 bases at V and 6 bases at J, with 11 bases between. CDR3 length equals 12 residues. CDR1 and CDR2 (germline): DFQATT, SNEGSKA (reference sequence). CDR3 sequence: CSASLENHGYTF. CDR3 sequence (DNA): TGCAGTGCTAGTCTTGAGAACCATGGCTACACCTTC.

This clonotype was counted ten times or more. The chain joins TRBV5-1 to TRBJ1-3, with D uncertain. Trimming stripped 0 bases from V and 4 bases from J, with 8 bases between. The germline V gene encodes CDR1 SGHRS and CDR2 YFSETQ. The CDR3 sequence is 14 residues long. This CDR3 is CASSLEGSGNTIYF. CDR3 coding DNA: TGCGCCAGCAGCTTGGAGGGAAGCGGAAACACCATATATTTT.